This T cell receptor beta chain was retrieved from a study of blood T cell repertoires in COVID-19. The wider study: COVID-19 samples, acute and convalescent, were from the United States, Italy and Spain. T cells, B-cell-depleted T cells, or PBMCs provided the cDNA or gDNA that served as material.

This CDR3 is built from 15 residues. Germline CDR1 is MNHEY and CDR2 is SMNVEV (reference sequence). V lost 6 bases to trimming and J lost 2 bases; unmatched junction nucleotides: 5. In the authors' methods: Amplification of reference gene primers provided the estimated nucleated cell counts. Clones were read by immunoSEQ multiplex PCR, and TCRdb kept only the in-frame ones, dropping some. V and J calls and clone size are those listed in that table; D and trimming were worked out from the DNA. The sample consists of 110,000 or so clones, roughly 90% of them appearing once. This TCR was recovered from a man between 65 and 85 years old who had recovered from COVID-19. J is TRBJ2-7 and V is TRBV27; 12 bases fit TRBD2. The specimen was peripheral blood. The DNA of the CDR3 is TGTGCCAGCAGCCGGACTAGCGGGGCGACCTACGAGCAGTACTTC. Translating it yields CASSRTSGATYEQYF.